These T cell receptor beta chains were read from a single sample in a study of blood T cell repertoires in COVID-19. Only in-frame clones appear in the TCRdb table, and some are missing; sequencing was by immunoSEQ multiplex PCR. The sample contains 150,000 to 200,000 clones, approximately 83% of which appear only once. The specimen was PBMCs or T cells enriched from blood (not recorded which). Source of these receptors: an older man who had been exposed to COVID-19. The CDR3 runs from the conserved cysteine through the conserved F or W. A D gene is named only where the DNA matches it firmly. The size field is filled for only some rows; it gives once, few, many or a size class.

. | TRBJ1-1 | . | TRBV21-1 | TGTGCCAGCAGCAAGGGGACAGTGAACACTGAAGCTTTCTTT | CASSKGTVNTEAFF
. | TRBJ2-2 | . | TRBV5-1 | TGCGCCAGCCGGTCCTATACGTCGGGGACCGGGGAGCTGTTTTTT | CASRSYTSGTGELFF
TRBD1 | TRBJ1-5 | . | TRBV19 | TGTGCCAGTAGTATAGAAGGGGGACAGCCTAATCAGCCCCAGCATTTT | CASSIEGGQPNQPQHF
TRBD1 | TRBJ1-5 | once | TRBV4-3 | TGCGCCAGCAGCCAAGATACAGGGGGCGCAAATCAGCCCCAGCATTTT | CASSQDTGGANQPQHF
. | TRBJ2-7 | . | TRBV18 | TGTGCCAGCTCACCAGGGGCCGAATCCTACGAGCAGTACTTC | CASSPGAESYEQYF
TRBD1 | TRBJ1-2 | . | TRBV7-8 | TGTGCCAGCAGCTCATCCGGGACAGGATCCTATGGCTACACCTTC | CASSSSGTGSYGYTF
. | TRBJ1-4 | once | TRBV11-1 | TGTGCCAGCAGCTTAGAAGCGGGGAAACTGTTTTTT | CASSLEAGKLFF
TRBD2 | TRBJ2-5 | . | TRBV6-5 | TGTGCCAGCAGTTACTCACTAGCGGGAGTAGAGACCCAGTACTTC | CASSYSLAGVETQYF
TRBD2 | TRBJ2-7 | . | TRBV29-1 | TGCAGCGTTGTGCTAGCGGGACTCTACGAGCAGTACTTC | CSVVLAGLYEQYF
TRBD2 | TRBJ2-6 | . | TRBV7-9 | TGTGCCAGCAGCTTTTCGGCAGCGGGGAGCTCTGGGGCCAACGTCCTGACTTTC | CASSFSAAGSSGANVLTF
. | TRBJ2-7 | . | TRBV4-1 | TGCGCCAGCAGCCAAGATATAGGAGGGAGCCCCTACGAGCAGTACTTC | CASSQDIGGSPYEQYF
. | TRBJ2-1 | . | TRBV7-8 | TGTGCCAGCAGCCCCGGGGGAAATGAGCAGTTCTTC | CASSPGGNEQFF
. | TRBJ1-1 | . | TRBV12-3/TRBV12-4 | TGTGCCAGCAGTTTTAGGGAGACGCAAGCTTTCTTT | CASSFRETQAFF
. | TRBJ1-2 | . | TRBV27 | TGTGCCAGCAGTTCGTGGAGGGCTAACTATGGCTACACCTTC | CASSSWRANYGYTF
. | TRBJ2-5 | few | TRBV12-3/TRBV12-4 | TGTGCCAGCAGATATCAAGAGACCCAGTACTTC | CASRYQETQYF
. | TRBJ2-3 | . | TRBV11-2 | TGTGCCAGCAGCTTATACACAGATACGCAGTATTTT | CASSLYTDTQYF
TRBD2 | TRBJ2-1 | . | TRBV15 | TGTGCCACCAGCAAAGCGGGAGGGCCCTCCTACAATGAGCAGTTCTTC | CATSKAGGPSYNEQFF
TRBD1 | TRBJ1-6 | . | TRBV6-5 | TGTGCCAGCAGTTACTCTGGACAGGGAGGTTCACCCCTCCACTTT | CASSYSGQGGSPLHF
TRBD2 | TRBJ2-1 | . | TRBV5-4 | TGTGCCAGCAGCTTGGGGACTAGCGGGATGACCTACAATGAGCAGTTCTTC | CASSLGTSGMTYNEQFF
. | TRBJ1-3 | . | TRBV14 | TGTGCCAGCAGCCAACTCAGGGCTAGCTCTGGAAACACCATATATTTT | CASSQLRASSGNTIYF
TRBD2 | TRBJ2-7 | . | TRBV7-6 | TGTGCCAGCAGCTTGGCCTCTAGCGGGACGATGCCCTACGAGCAGTACTTC | CASSLASSGTMPYEQYF
TRBD2 | TRBJ2-2 | few | TRBV2 | TGTGCCAGCAATAACCAAAGGCTAGCGGGGCGAGGCCTAACCGCCGGGGAGCTGTTTTTT | CASNNQRLAGRGLTAGELFF
TRBD2 | TRBJ2-1 | . | TRBV19 | TGTGCCAGTAGTCCGAACTGGCTAGCGGGACTTGACAATGAGCAGTTCTTC | CASSPNWLAGLDNEQFF
. | TRBJ2-5 | . | TRBV7-2 | TGTGCCAGCAGCTTAGGAGGCAGTGGGGAGACCCAGTACTTC | CASSLGGSGETQYF
. | TRBJ1-4 | . | TRBV2 | TGTGCCAGCAGTGAGCAACAGGCAACTAATGAAAAACTGTTTTTT | CASSEQQATNEKLFF
. | TRBJ1-4 | . | TRBV2 | TGTGCCGCGAGGTTTAATGAAAAACTGTTTTTT | CAARFNEKLFF
TRBD1 | TRBJ1-1 | . | TRBV28 | TGTGCCAGCAGTATAGGGACAGCCCTGAACACTGAAGCTTTCTTT | CASSIGTALNTEAFF
. | TRBJ2-3 | . | TRBV20-1 | TGCAGTGCTAGTGACCCCTCGGGAGCCCGGGTAGATACGCAGTATTTT | CSASDPSGARVDTQYF
. | TRBJ2-3 | . | TRBV19 | TGTGCCAGTAGTATAGGCCGACTTGGCACAGATACGCAGTATTTT | CASSIGRLGTDTQYF
. | TRBJ1-3 | once | TRBV5-1 | TGCGCCAGCAGCTTGGCTGCAGGGGCGATATCTGGAAACACCATATATTTT | CASSLAAGAISGNTIYF
TRBD1 | TRBJ2-7 | . | TRBV3-1/TRBV3-2 | TGTGCCAGCAGCCTTGGGACAGGGGGATCCTACGAGCAGTACTTC | CASSLGTGGSYEQYF
TRBD1 | TRBJ2-2 | . | TRBV15 | TGTGCCACCAGCAGAGAAGTGTCAGGGGGCGGGGAGCTGTTTTTT | CATSREVSGGGELFF
TRBD1 | TRBJ2-7 | . | TRBV28 | TGTGCCAGCAGTCGGGACAGGGTGGGCGAGCAGTACTTC | CASSRDRVGEQYF
. | TRBJ1-1 | . | TRBV30 | TGTGCCTGGACTGGACAGTTGAACACTGAAGCTTTCTTT | CAWTGQLNTEAFF
TRBD1 | TRBJ1-2 | few | TRBV6-5 | TGTGCCAGCAGTACACAGACAGGGGGCGTGTATGGCTACACCTTC | CASSTQTGGVYGYTF
. | TRBJ1-6 | . | TRBV4-3 | TGCGCCAGCAGCCAGGGGCAGGGCGAAAATTCACCCCTCCACTTT | CASSQGQGENSPLHF
. | TRBJ2-7 | . | TRBV6-5 | TGTGCCAGCAGCCCCGGGACGCTGGCGGGGGAGCAGTACTTC | CASSPGTLAGEQYF
TRBD2 | TRBJ2-1 | . | TRBV28 | TGTGCCAGCAAAATCCCAACTAGCGGGACTGACAATGAGCAGTTCTTC | CASKIPTSGTDNEQFF
TRBD2 | TRBJ2-7 | . | TRBV7-2 | TGTGCCAGCAGCTCCGCTACTAGCGGCGGGGGGGCCTACGAGCAGTACTTC | CASSSATSGGGAYEQYF
. | TRBJ1-1 | . | TRBV12-3/TRBV12-4 | TGTGCCAGCAGTCCCATTACTGAAGCTTTCTTT | CASSPITEAFF
TRBD2 | TRBJ2-3 | once | TRBV4-3 | TGCGCCAGCAGCCAAGGGTCTAGCGGGGCGGATACGCAGTATTTT | CASSQGSSGADTQYF
. | TRBJ2-2 | . | TRBV7-2 | TGTGCCAGCAGCTTAGGCGGGGTTAACACCGGGGAGCTGTTTTTT | CASSLGGVNTGELFF
. | TRBJ1-2 | . | TRBV19 | TGTGCCACCTCGGAGCGGGGGGGAGAGAACTATGGCTACACCTTC | CATSERGGENYGYTF
TRBD1 | TRBJ1-3 | . | TRBV3-1/TRBV3-2 | TGTGCCAGCAGCCAGGACAGGGTCGGTGGAAACACCATATATTTT | CASSQDRVGGNTIYF
. | TRBJ1-1 | . | TRBV4-3 | TGCGCCAGCAGCCAAGATCTCAGAAACACTGAAGCTTTCTTT | CASSQDLRNTEAFF
. | TRBJ2-7 | few | TRBV6-2/TRBV6-3 | TGTGCCAGCAGCCTCCGCAGGGACTCCTACGAGCAGTACTTC | CASSLRRDSYEQYF
. | TRBJ2-5 | . | TRBV7-9 | TGTGCCAGCAGCTCGACACTTCAAGAGACCCAGTACTTC | CASSSTLQETQYF
. | TRBJ1-5 | . | TRBV11-3 | TGTGCCAGCAGCCCGAAAACAACAAACGGGGGGCCTCGGCAGCCCCAGCATTTT | CASSPKTTNGGPRQPQHF
. | TRBJ1-4 | . | TRBV28 | TGTGCCAGCAGAGGGGGAGTGGGTGAAAAACTGTTTTTT | CASRGGVGEKLFF
TRBD1 | TRBJ2-1 | . | TRBV30 | TGTGCCTGGAATGGACAGGGGTACAATGAGCAGTTCTTC | CAWNGQGYNEQFF
. | TRBJ1-5 | . | TRBV6-2/TRBV6-3 | TGTGCCAGCAGTTACGGGCCGCTAAGCAATCAGCCCCAGCATTTT | CASSYGPLSNQPQHF
. | TRBJ2-3 | . | TRBV7-9 | TGTGCCAGCAGCTCCTCAGATACGCAGTATTTT | CASSSSDTQYF
. | TRBJ1-4 | . | TRBV6-5 | TGTGCCAGCAGAACCCTTGGACAAAATGAAAAACTGTTTTTT | CASRTLGQNEKLFF